The present T cell receptor (beta chain) was sequenced within a study of shared clonotypes between healthy human individuals. Study background: Each donor's CD4 naive and CD4 memory cells filled three plates apiece, CD8 naive two, and CD8 memory one.

Remarks on this clone: Its specificity is unknown.

Study-wide results and caveats: Naive CD4 clonotype sharing across several donors was about 5%. Depth was large, yet rarefaction showed that sorted-subset sequencing was incomplete. Blood was the only sampled material, and tissue repertoires likely differ.

Some clones are missing from TCRdb's copy, which holds only in-frame ones; the method was immunoSEQ multiplex PCR. This sample carries under 850,000 clones, 55% to 75% of them seen once, and the ten largest clones take around 1.8%. Sequencing was performed on memory CD4+ T cells sorted from blood. Stated subset: CD45RA-negative fraction. The sequence came from a woman younger than 45 in good health.

CDR3: CASQRTNTGELFF. The CDR3 bases are TGTGCCAGCCAAAGGACGAACACCGGGGAGCTGTTTTTT. This chain links TRBV9 with TRBJ2-2; D uncertain. CDR1 and CDR2 (germline): SGDLS, YYNGEE. The CDR3 runs to 13 residues. Trimming took 7 bases from V and 0 from J, leaving 7 bases between them.